These 17 T cell receptor beta chains originate from one sample sequenced in a study of T cells in localized non-small cell lung cancer. Sequencing was performed with immunoSEQ multiplex PCR; in TCRdb, only in-frame clones are kept and a portion is missing. Here the sample spans under 65,000 clones, over 80% being singletons. The starting material was peripheral blood, obtained before any cancer treatment. The origin of the receptors is an older female donor with stage II squamous cell lung carcinoma.

By sample share, this clone is hyperexpanded (1% or more). The chain couples TRBV2 to TRBJ1-2, with D tentatively TRBD1 (5 bases). This CDR3 has 12 residues. Germline V gives CDR1 SNHLY, CDR2 FYNNEI. V lost 7 bases and J 6 bases, leaving 12 bases between the germline ends. Written as DNA, the CDR3 is TGTGCCAGCACCCAAAGGGGTAATGGCTACACCTTC. Translation gives CASTQRGNGYTF. Together with reference TRBV2 and TRBJ1-2, the CDR3 gives the full variable domain: EPEVTQTPSHQVTQMGQEVILRCVPISNHLYFYWYRQILGQKVEFLVSFYNNEISEKSEIFDDQFSVERPDGSNFTLKIRSTKLEDSAMYFCASTQRGNGYTFGSGTRLTVV.

The chain uses TRBV19 and TRBJ2-6; D might be TRBD2 (6 bases). This CDR3 contains 14 residues. Germline CDR1 LNHDA, CDR2 SQIVND (reference sequence). The V end was cut by 5 bases, the J end by 4 bases, with 9 bases between. The CDR3 reads CASSFAGGANVLTF. Here the CDR3 DNA reads TGTGCCAGTAGTTTCGCGGGAGGGGCCAACGTCCTGACTTTC.

There are a few counts of this clone. This chain joins TRBV30 and TRBJ2-2; no clear D. Germline CDR1 reads GTSNPN; CDR2 reads SVGIG (reference sequence). Trimming took off 0 bases at V and 2 bases at J, with 7 bases between the two ends. There are 14 residues in the CDR3. CDR3 residues: CAWSVRVNTGELFF. The CDR3 DNA follows: TGTGCCTGGAGTGTCCGTGTAAACACCGGGGAGCTGTTTTTT.

The rearrangement joins TRBV5-1 to TRBJ2-7, with 7 bases aligning to TRBD1. In germline, CDR1 is SGHRS, CDR2 YFSETQ. V gave up 4 bases and J gave up 3 bases; unmatched junction bases: 10. The CDR3 sequence is 15 residues long. The CDR3 DNA sequence: TGCGCCAGCAGCCCCAGGGGGACAGATTTCTACGAGCAGTACTTC. Translating it yields CASSPRGTDFYEQYF.

The chain employs TRBV7-3 and TRBJ2-2; D gene uncertain. CDR3 length equals 14 residues. Trimming left V 4 bases short and J 3 bases short, with 9 bases between. Germline CDR1 and CDR2: SGHTA and FQGTGA. The CDR3, as DNA: TGTGCCAGCAGCTCCGGTGGGGACACCGGGGAGCTGTTTTTT. It specifies CASSSGGDTGELFF.

The V gene is TRBV18, the J gene TRBJ1-1; D is ambiguous. The CDR3 spans 14 residues. Germline values: CDR1 KGHSH, CDR2 LQKENI. V lost 3 bases and J 3 bases, leaving 11 bases between the germline ends. CDR3 coding DNA: TGTGCCAGCTCACCGAAAGGGAGAGACACTGAAGCTTTCTTT. Its translation: CASSPKGRDTEAFF.

This rearrangement joins TRBV7-3 to TRBJ2-1; D call uncertain. Germline CDR1 is SGHTA and CDR2 is FQGTGA. The CDR3 extends over 14 amino acids. The V end was cut by 1 base, the J end by 7 bases, with 11 bases between. The CDR3 spells CASSLSPTANEQFF. In nucleotides, the CDR3 is TGTGCCAGCAGCTTAAGTCCCACTGCTAATGAGCAGTTCTTC.

The rearrangement links TRBV7-3 to TRBJ1-6, with D possibly TRBD1 on 5 matching bases. V lost 5 bases and J lost 12, with 17 bases in between. CDR3 size: 14 residues. The germline V gene has CDR1 SGHTA and CDR2 FQGTGA. For the CDR3, the DNA is TGTGCCAGCAGCGCCACCGGGGCCAATCTACCCCTCCACTTT. It specifies CASSATGANLPLHF.

The gene calls are TRBV30 and TRBJ1-1; D gene ambiguous. Trimming took 6 bases from V and 1 from J, leaving 6 bases between them. The CDR3 totals 11 residues. The germline gives CDR1 GTSNPN, CDR2 SVGIG (reference sequence). The CDR3 DNA follows: TGTGCCTGTCCCGGGAACACTGAAGCTTTCTTT. Amino acids: CACPGNTEAFF. The entire variable domain, with the rest obtained from reference TRBV30 and TRBJ1-1, is as follows: SQTIHQWPATLVQPVGSPLSLECTVEGTSNPNLYWYRQAAGRGLQLLFYSVGIGQISSEVPQNLSASRPQDRQFILSSKKLLLSDSGFYLCACPGNTEAFFGQGTRLTVV.

Note on this clone: In the same sample, other DNA sequences code for this CDR3. V is TRBV5-1 and J is TRBJ2-7, with D possibly matching TRBD2 (5 bases). The V end lost 0 bases, the J end lost 1 base, and 5 bases lay between the germline ends. Germline V CDR1 and CDR2: SGHRS, YFSETQ. The CDR3 totals 13 residues. The DNA for the CDR3 is TGCGCCAGCAGCTTGGCGGGGTCCTACGAGCAGTACTTC. Amino acids: CASSLAGSYEQYF.

The chain combines TRBV29-1 with TRBJ1-3; no clear D. Per the germline V gene, CDR1 is SQVTM and CDR2 is ANQGSEA. This CDR3 contains 14 residues. The germline V and J ends were trimmed by 0 bases and 7 bases, with 13 bases remaining between them. The CDR3 DNA follows: TGCAGCGTTGAAGATGCGGCGGGCCGGAACACCATATATTTT. This sequence encodes CSVEDAAGRNTIYF.

The rearrangement uses TRBV9 and TRBJ2-3; no definite D call. V was shortened by 0 bases and J by 0 bases, with 8 bases between the two germline ends. Germline V CDR1 and CDR2: SGDLS, YYNGEE. The CDR3 spans 15 residues. The CDR3 DNA reads TGTGCCAGCAGCGTAGGGACGGCTAGCACAGATACGCAGTATTTT. It specifies CASSVGTASTDTQYF.

The chain carries TRBV29-1 and TRBJ1-5, with TRBD1 matching 9 bases. The CDR3 extends over 15 amino acids. Germline V gene sequence: CDR1 SQVTM, CDR2 ANQGSEA. The V gene end was trimmed by 4 bases and the J gene end by 4 bases; junction bases not matched to a gene: 8. CDR3 region: CSVGLGQGFNQPQHF. In DNA form, the CDR3 reads TGCAGCGTTGGATTGGGACAGGGCTTTAATCAGCCCCAGCATTTT.

The chain combines TRBV6-5 with TRBJ1-1; D is unresolved. Germline V gene data show CDR1 as MNHEY and CDR2 as SVGAGI. With 8 bases removed from V and 7 bases from J, the gap between germline ends came to 17 bases. The CDR3 extends over 13 amino acids. The chain's CDR3 is CASRQGGYHEAFF. The CDR3 bases are TGTGCCAGCCGCCAAGGCGGTTACCATGAAGCTTTCTTT.

This clone was detected a few times. The rearrangement joins TRBV7-9 to TRBJ1-2; D is possibly TRBD1 (6 bases). V gave up 0 bases and J gave up 4 bases, with 12 bases separating them. The CDR3 is made up of 15 amino acids. Germline CDR1 and CDR2: SEHNR and FQNEAQ (reference sequence). The CDR3 coding sequence is TGTGCCAGCAGCTTAGCGTCGGGGGCTGCCTATGGCTACACCTTC. Protein: CASSLASGAAYGYTF. Supplemented by reference TRBV7-9 and TRBJ1-2, the full variable domain reads DTGVSQNPRHKITKRGQNVTFRCDPISEHNRLYWYRQTLGQGPEFLTYFQNEAQLEKSRLLSDRFSAERPKGSFSTLEIQRTEQGDSAMYLCASSLASGAAYGYTFGSGTRLTVV.

The chain uses TRBV9 and TRBJ2-5; 8 bases agree with TRBD2. This CDR3 region has 15 residues. The junction had 8 bases not matched to a gene; V was cut back by 4 bases and J by 3 bases. The germline V gene has CDR1 SGDLS and CDR2 YYNGEE. CDR3 coding DNA: TGTGCCAGCAGCCTCGGGAGGGCCTGGGAAGAGACCCAGTACTTC. This codes for CASSLGRAWEETQYF.

V gene TRBV18 combines with J gene TRBJ2-5; 9 bases are shared with TRBD1. After removal of 3 bases from V and 4 bases from J, the junction contained 0 bases not matched to a gene. This CDR3 spans 13 amino acids. Germline V gene data show CDR1 as KGHSH and CDR2 as LQKENI. The CDR3 reads CASSPGQGETQYF. DNA of the CDR3: TGTGCCAGCTCACCGGGACAGGGAGAGACCCAGTACTTC.